This note documents a single TCR beta chain sequence. TCRdb keeps only in-frame clones here, not all; method: immunoSEQ multiplex PCR. The sample yields some 25,000 clones, around 87% seen once. The data are from a study of blood T cell repertoires in COVID-19. CDR1 and CDR2 from the germline V gene are MGHRA and YSYEKL. The CDR3 is made up of 15 amino acids. Trimming took 1 base from V and 6 from J, leaving 10 bases between them. The chain is built from TRBV4-1 and TRBJ1-6; TRBD1 is a possible D gene (5 bases). This TCR derives from a man aged 45 to 65 with active COVID-19. Input material: peripheral blood. This CDR3 reads CASSQAGRANSPLHF. DNA for the CDR3: TGCGCCAGCAGCCAAGCAGGCAGGGCTAATTCACCCCTCCACTTT.